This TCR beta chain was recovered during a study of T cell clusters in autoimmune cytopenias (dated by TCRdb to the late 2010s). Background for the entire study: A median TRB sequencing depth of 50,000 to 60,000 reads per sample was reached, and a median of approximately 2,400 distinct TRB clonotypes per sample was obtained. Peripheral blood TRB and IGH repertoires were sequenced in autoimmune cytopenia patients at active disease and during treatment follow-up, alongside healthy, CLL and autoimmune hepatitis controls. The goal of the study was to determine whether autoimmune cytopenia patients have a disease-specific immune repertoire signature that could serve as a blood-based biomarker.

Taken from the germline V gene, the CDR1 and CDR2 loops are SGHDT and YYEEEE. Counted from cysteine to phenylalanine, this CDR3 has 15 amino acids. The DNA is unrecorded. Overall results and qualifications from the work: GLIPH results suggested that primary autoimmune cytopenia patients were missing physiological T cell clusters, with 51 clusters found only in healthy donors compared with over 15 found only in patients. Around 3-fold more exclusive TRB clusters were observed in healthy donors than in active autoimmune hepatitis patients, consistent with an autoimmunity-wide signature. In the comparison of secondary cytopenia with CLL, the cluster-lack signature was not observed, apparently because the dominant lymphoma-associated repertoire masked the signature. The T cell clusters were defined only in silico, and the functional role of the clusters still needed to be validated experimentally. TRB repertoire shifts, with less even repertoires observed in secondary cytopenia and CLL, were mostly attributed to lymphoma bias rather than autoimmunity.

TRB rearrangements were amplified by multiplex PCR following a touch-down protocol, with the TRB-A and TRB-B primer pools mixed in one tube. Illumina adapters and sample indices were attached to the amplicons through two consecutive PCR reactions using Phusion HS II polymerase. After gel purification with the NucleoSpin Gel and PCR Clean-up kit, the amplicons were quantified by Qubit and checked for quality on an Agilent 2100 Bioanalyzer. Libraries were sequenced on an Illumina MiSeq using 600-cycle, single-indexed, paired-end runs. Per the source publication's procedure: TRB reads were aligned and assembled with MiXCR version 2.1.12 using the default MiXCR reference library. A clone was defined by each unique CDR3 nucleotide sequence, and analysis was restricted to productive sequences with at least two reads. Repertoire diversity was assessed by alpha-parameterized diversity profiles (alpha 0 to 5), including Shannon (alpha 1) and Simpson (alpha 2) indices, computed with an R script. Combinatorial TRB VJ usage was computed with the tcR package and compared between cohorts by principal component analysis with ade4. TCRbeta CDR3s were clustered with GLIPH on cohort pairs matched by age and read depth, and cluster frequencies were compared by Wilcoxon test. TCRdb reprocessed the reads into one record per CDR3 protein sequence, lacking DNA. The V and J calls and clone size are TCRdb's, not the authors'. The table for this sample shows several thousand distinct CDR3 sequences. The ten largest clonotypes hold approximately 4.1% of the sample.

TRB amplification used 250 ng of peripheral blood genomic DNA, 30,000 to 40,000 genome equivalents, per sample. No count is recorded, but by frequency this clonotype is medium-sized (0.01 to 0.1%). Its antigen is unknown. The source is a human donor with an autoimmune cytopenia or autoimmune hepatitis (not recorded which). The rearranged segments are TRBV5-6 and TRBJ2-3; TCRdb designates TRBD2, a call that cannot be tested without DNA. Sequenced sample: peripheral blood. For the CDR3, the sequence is CASSPFSGSADTQYF.